This TCR beta chain was recorded in a study of T cell repertoires in cytomegalovirus infection (dated by TCRdb to between 2018 and 2020). Notes on the research overall: Because public TCR beta signatures pointed to carriage of CMV infection together with the matching HLA type, the HLA type of each donor mattered for the analysis.

Here is what the overall study found, with its caveats: In both this cohort and an independent roughly 330-donor cohort, the cumulative frequency of public TCR beta family members distinguished carriers of CMV infection plus the relevant HLA type. The ex vivo response was dominated by HLA-C-restricted CMV-specific TCR beta clonotypes, which also provided the single most frequent clonotype in two of eight donors.

The table lists this clonotype with a few counts. Its antigen remains unidentified. One base away there is no much larger clone; base qualities are not given. Reading the germline V gene (reference sequence) gives CDR1 SGHKS and CDR2 YYEKEE. Measured from the cysteine to the phenylalanine, the CDR3 is 14 residues long. The sequence is cut down to CDR3 DNA, 42 bases in frame from base 1. The junction shows trimming of 4 bases on V and 4 bases on J, plus 12 bases between the germline ends. These reads were obtained on an Illumina HiSeq 1500. The public reads were quality trimmed at Q25 with fastp and then assembled into clones with MiXCR by TCRdb, keeping productive beta chains. One record per CDR3 amino acid sequence lists the most common genes and DNA. This sample holds about 260,000 distinct CDR3 sequences; over 8% were observed only once. The top ten constitute roughly 16% of the sample.

This sequence uses TRBV5-5 and TRBJ1-5, with a tentative D gene TRBD1 over 6 matching bases. Input material: PBMCs. The TCR comes from a human donor in good health (CMV status not recorded). Some clones in this sample may be carry-over from other donors' samples. The nucleotide sequence reads as follows: TGTGCCAGCAGCCGGGACATCGGGAATCAGCCCCAGCATTTT. Its protein product is CASSRDIGNQPQHF.